Following are 24 T cell receptor beta chains from one sample sequenced in a study of Graves' ophthalmopathy and Graves' hyperthyroidism. RNA transcripts provided the template for amplifying TCR beta CDR3 regions. In the first round, RT-PCR was carried out with HTBI primers, and a multiplex PCR formed the second round. TCRdb re-called the multiplex PCR reads through MiXCR, storing one row per CDR3 protein. This table has about 500,000 distinct CDR3 sequences, 35% to 45% appearing once. Material for sequencing was peripheral blood or thyroid tissue (not recorded which). The receptors were gathered from an adult man with Graves' hyperthyroidism.

The chain is built from TRBV29-1 and TRBJ2-1; no clear D. Germline CDR1 reads SQVTM; CDR2 reads ANQGSEA. V lost 5 bases, J lost 9 bases, and 14 bases lay in between. CDR3 length: 12 residues. This chain's CDR3 is CSVPSKRSEQFF. The CDR3 nucleotides read TGCAGCGTTCCGTCGAAAAGGAGTGAGCAGTTCTTC.

The chain has TRBV27 and TRBJ2-5, with D uncertain. V dropped 6 bases and J dropped 4 bases, with 15 bases sitting between them. The germline CDR1 and CDR2 sequences are MNHEY and SMNVEV (reference sequence). This CDR3 region has 14 residues. CDR3 nucleotides: TGTGCCAGCAGAATGGTGGGGTACGGAGAGACCCAGTACTTC. As protein: CASRMVGYGETQYF.

The chain recombines TRBV6-5 with TRBJ2-7; D remains unclear. The CDR3 spans 15 residues. Germline CDR1 is MNHEY and CDR2 is SVGAGI. Trimming left V 0 bases short and J 3 bases short, with 12 bases between. The CDR3 DNA reads as TGTGCCAGCAGTTACTCGACTGGGTATAACTACGAGCAGTACTTC. This codes for CASSYSTGYNYEQYF.

This clonotype was detected once. The rearrangement joins TRBV6-1 to TRBJ2-7, with TRBD2 matching 8 bases. This CDR3 spans 16 amino acids. V was pared by 4 bases and J by 3 bases, with 11 bases of the junction left unmatched. Germline V gene lookup returns CDR1 MNHNS and CDR2 SASEGT. CDR3 nucleotide sequence: TGTGCCAGCAGTGCGGGGGGGACTGAAGCTTTCTACGAGCAGTACTTC. Amino acids: CASSAGGTEAFYEQYF.

This clonotype was counted at least ten times. The chain uses TRBV12-3 or TRBV12-4 and TRBJ2-5; the D gene could be TRBD1 or TRBD2 (6 bases each). The CDR3 has 13 residues. V was cut by 4 bases and J by 4 bases, with 10 bases left in between. The CDR3 loop reads CASSSRGGETQYF. The CDR3 DNA reads as TGTGCCAGCAGTTCCAGGGGAGGAGAGACCCAGTACTTC.

This clonotype was recorded many times. This rearrangement joins TRBV29-1 to TRBJ1-2; no definite D call. From germline, CDR1 is SQVTM and CDR2 ANQGSEA. V lost 4 bases and J lost 4, with 10 bases in between. The CDR3 spans 12 residues. CDR3 bases: TGCAGCGTTGTAGGTCAGAGCTATGGCTACACCTTC. Its translation: CSVVGQSYGYTF.

This clonotype was picked up one time. The rearrangement links TRBV20-1 to TRBJ2-3; D not resolved. CDR1 DFQATT and CDR2 SNEGSKA come from the germline V gene (reference sequence). The ends were cut back, 6 bases at V and 0 bases at J, with 13 bases in the middle. The CDR3 runs 14 residues. For the CDR3, the DNA is TGCAGTGCCCATGCACCACCTAGCACAGATACGCAGTATTTT. This gives the protein CSAHAPPSTDTQYF.

This clonotype was found once. This chain joins TRBV7-2 and TRBJ2-5, with TRBD2 identical over 15 bases. Trimming removed 5 bases from V and 8 bases from J; junction bases left unmatched: 12. Germline CDR1 SGHTA, CDR2 FQGNSA. The CDR3 contains 17 residues. CDR3 sequence: CASSTWTSGGAAPTQYF. The CDR3 DNA reads as TGTGCCAGCAGCACCTGGACTAGCGGGGGGGCCGCGCCTACCCAGTACTTC.

This clonotype was detected many times. The V gene is TRBV2, the J gene TRBJ1-5, with TRBD1 as a possible D gene (6 bases). Germline CDR1 SNHLY, CDR2 FYNNEI. CDR3 size: 14 residues. With 6 bases removed from V and 4 bases from J, the gap between germline ends came to 13 bases. In DNA, the CDR3 is TGTGCCAGCAGCAATACAGGGAGAAATCAGCCCCAGCATTTT. Translation gives CASSNTGRNQPQHF.

This clonotype has a single count. The missing conserved phenylalanine or tryptophan at the end of this CDR3 makes a read error likely. No DNA is shown, since the ends of the CDR3 on it are uncertain; the CDR3 is the one TCRdb lists. This chain links TRBV7-9 with TRBJ1-1; TRBD1, the table's D call, lacks a check against the DNA. Counting both end residues, the CDR3 totals 9 amino acids. Germline CDR1 SEHNR, CDR2 FQNEAQ (reference sequence). The CDR3 sequence: CASSSPGLS.

Turning to this clonotype: This may come from a read error, since a much larger clone is one base off. The V and J genes are TRBV6-6 and TRBJ1-1; 7 bases are shared with TRBD1. Losses at the gene ends were 2 bases for V and 3 bases for J; bases not matched to a gene: 3. This CDR3 is 14 amino acids long. Germline-derived CDR1 and CDR2 are MNHNY and SVGAGI (reference sequence). CDR3 nucleotide sequence: TGTGCCAGCAGTTACAGGGGGCCTTACACTGAAGCTTTCTTT. Encoded protein: CASSYRGPYTEAFF.

The V call is TRBV2, the J call TRBJ2-7, with D maybe TRBD1 (6 bases). The V and J ends lost 8 bases and 0 bases respectively, with 23 bases between them. The CDR3 is 17 amino acids. Germline-derived CDR1 and CDR2 are SNHLY and FYNNEI. The CDR3 spells CASSPIPPGQTSYEQYF. The CDR3 coding sequence is TGTGCCAGCTCACCAATCCCGCCAGGACAGACCTCCTACGAGCAGTACTTC.

This clonotype was picked up many times. The genes are TRBV19 and TRBJ1-5; TRBD1 matches at 8 bases. The CDR3 sequence is 14 residues long. V dropped 5 bases and J dropped 5; count of bases not matched to a gene: 5. The V gene's germline CDR1 is LNHDA and CDR2 SQIVND (reference sequence). In DNA, the CDR3 is TGTGCCAGTAGTCTATTGACAGGGGATCAGCCCCAGCATTTT. Protein sequence: CASSLLTGDQPQHF.

This clonotype was observed at least ten times. The V call is TRBV7-9, the J call TRBJ1-1; the match to TRBD1 covers 7 bases. Germline V gene lookup returns CDR1 SEHNR and CDR2 FQNEAQ (reference sequence). V trimming: 5 bases; J trimming: 0 bases; junction bases outside the gene matches: 9. The CDR3 sequence is 16 residues long. CDR3 sequence reads: CASSGRDGTVNTEAFF. The CDR3 coding sequence is TGTGCCAGCAGCGGTCGAGATGGGACAGTGAACACTGAAGCTTTCTTT.

The chain links TRBV6-6 to TRBJ2-5; 8 bases line up with TRBD1. This CDR3 spans 14 amino acids. Germline V CDR1 and CDR2: MNHNY, SVGAGI (reference sequence). After removal of 5 bases from V and 5 bases from J, the junction contained 7 bases not matched to a gene. The CDR3 bases are TGTGCCAGCAGTAATGACAGGGGAGGCGAGACCCAGTACTTC. Translation: CASSNDRGGETQYF.

This clonotype came up many times. The chain recombines TRBV19 with TRBJ2-2; D is undetermined. Germline V CDR1 and CDR2: LNHDA, SQIVND (reference sequence). Deletions cut 5 bases from V and 4 bases from J, with 14 bases between. The CDR3 spans 15 residues. The DNA of the CDR3 is TGTGCCAGTAGTGTCAGAAGGGAATTCACCGGGGAGCTGTTTTTT. Residues: CASSVRREFTGELFF.

This clonotype was seen at least ten times. The chain employs TRBV4-1 and TRBJ2-6; D remains unclear. Germline CDR1 reads MGHRA; CDR2 reads YSYEKL. This CDR3 is 16 amino acids long. The V and J ends lost 0 bases and 0 bases respectively, with 6 bases between them. DNA of the CDR3: TGCGCCAGCAGCCAAGATCCCATCTCTGGGGCCAACGTCCTGACTTTC. Amino acids: CASSQDPISGANVLTF.

This clonotype occurred many times. V is TRBV19 and J is TRBJ2-2; the D is unclear. V lost 6 bases to trimming and J lost 0 bases, with 8 bases between them. The CDR3 covers 14 residues. CDR1 and CDR2 (germline): LNHDA, SQIVND (reference sequence). CDR3 sequence: CASRSFTNTGELFF. The CDR3 DNA reads as TGTGCCAGTAGATCATTTACGAACACCGGGGAGCTGTTTTTT.

This clonotype was seen many times. The chain is built from TRBV6-6 and TRBJ1-2; D gene uncertain. Trimming removed 2 bases from V and 9 bases from J, with 10 bases in between. Germline lookup yields CDR1 MNHNY and CDR2 SVGAGI (reference sequence). CDR3 length: 12 amino acids. This CDR3 reads CASSYVRDRYTF. In DNA, the CDR3 is TGTGCCAGCAGTTACGTTAGGGATCGCTACACCTTC.

The table lists this clonotype with a few counts. The J gene is TRBJ2-2, the V gene TRBV7-9; no clear D. The V gene lost 2 bases and the J gene lost 2 bases, with 9 bases spanning the gap. Germline V lookup: CDR1 SEHNR, CDR2 FQNEAQ (reference sequence). This CDR3 comprises 15 residues. The CDR3 region is CASSLLWVNTGELFF. Here the CDR3 DNA reads TGTGCCAGCAGCTTACTCTGGGTCAACACCGGGGAGCTGTTTTTT.

The chain joins TRBV29-1 to TRBJ2-2, with 8 bases lining up with TRBD1. Germline V lookup: CDR1 SQVTM, CDR2 ANQGSEA. The ends lost 6 bases at V and 0 bases at J; junction bases unmatched: 9. The CDR3 has 16 residues. CDR3 loop: CSVPTEDRANTGELFF. CDR3 nucleotide sequence: TGCAGCGTCCCGACAGAGGACAGGGCGAACACCGGGGAGCTGTTTTTT.

The rearrangement uses TRBV3-1 and TRBJ1-1, with unresolved D. CDR1 and CDR2 from the germline V gene are LGHDT and YNNKEL (reference sequence). The CDR3 loop spans 16 amino acids. Trimming shortened V by 3 bases and J by 0 bases, and 14 bases separated the two germline ends. In nucleotides, the CDR3 is TGTGCCAGCAGCCACCGACGGGGAGGGATGAACACTGAAGCTTTCTTT. Translating gives CASSHRRGGMNTEAFF.

There are many counts of this clonotype. The chain joins TRBV24-1 to TRBJ1-5; D is unresolved. Germline CDR1 reads KGHDR; CDR2 reads SFDVKD. Trimming pared 6 bases from V and 5 bases from J, leaving 16 bases between. The CDR3 length is 15 residues. The CDR3 reads CATSPGTLGYQPQHF. Written as DNA, the CDR3 is TGTGCCACCAGTCCGGGAACTTTAGGTTATCAGCCCCAGCATTTT.

The V call is TRBV7-9, the J call TRBJ2-7; no clear D. V gave up 4 bases and J gave up 3 bases, with 7 bases separating them. Germline values: CDR1 SEHNR, CDR2 FQNEAQ (reference sequence). The CDR3 has 12 amino acids. The CDR3, as DNA: TGTGCCAGCAGCTCATCCGACTACGAGCAGTACTTC. This encodes CASSSSDYEQYF.